A selection of T cell receptor beta chains follows, all from one sample in a study of T cell responses to AZD1222 COVID-19 vaccine. Only in-frame clones appear in the TCRdb table, and some are missing; sequencing was by immunoSEQ multiplex PCR. Of approximately 130,000 clones listed, 86% are singletons. Specimen: peripheral blood, collected 28 days after the second AZD1222 dose. The receptors stem from an adult who received the AZD1222 COVID-19 vaccine. Each CDR3 is given with its conserved first and last residue. D genes are given only for firm matches. Some rows have no size entry. The others give once, few or many, or a class for an expanded clone.

>TRBD1|TRBV30|TRBJ1-2|once
CAWVSTGTANFNYGYTF
TGTGCCTGGGTCTCGACCGGGACAGCCAACTTTAACTATGGCTACACCTTC
>TRBD2|TRBV19|TRBJ2-5|-
CASRQRLAGDIQETQYF
TGTGCCAGTAGACAGAGACTAGCGGGGGATATACAAGAGACCCAGTACTTC
>-|TRBV7-2|TRBJ2-1|few
CASSLDNTYNEQFF
TGTGCCAGCAGCTTGGACAACACCTACAATGAGCAGTTCTTC
>-|TRBV19|TRBJ1-6|-
CASSINSNNSPLHF
TGTGCCAGTAGTATTAACAGCAATAATTCACCCCTCCACTTT
>-|TRBV9|TRBJ2-7|-
CASSVGVERVGEQYF
TGTGCCAGCAGCGTAGGAGTTGAACGGGTCGGCGAGCAGTACTTC
>-|TRBV2|TRBJ2-7|few
CASTSDGHSYEQYF
TGTGCCAGCACCTCCGACGGACACTCCTACGAGCAGTACTTC
>TRBD1|TRBV2|TRBJ1-4|-
CASSRDRGYEKLFF
TGTGCCAGCAGCCGGGACAGGGGGTATGAAAAACTGTTTTTT
>-|TRBV10-2|TRBJ1-3|-
CASSDSTKTLSGNTIYF
TGCGCCAGCAGTGATAGCACGAAGACTCTCTCTGGAAACACCATATATTTT
>-|TRBV19|TRBJ1-4|-
CASGPQGGEKLFF
TGTGCCAGCGGACCCCAAGGTGGCGAAAAACTGTTTTTT
>-|TRBV5-6|TRBJ1-4|-
CASSLAAGWVTNEKLFF
TGTGCCAGCAGCTTGGCGGCAGGGTGGGTCACTAATGAAAAACTGTTTTTT
>TRBD1|TRBV5-1|TRBJ2-1|once
CASGLSGQGANEQFF
TGCGCCAGCGGTTTATCGGGACAGGGGGCGAATGAGCAGTTCTTC
>-|TRBV30|TRBJ2-1|once
CAWRGTGHNEQFF
TGTGCCTGGAGGGGAACAGGCCACAATGAGCAGTTCTTC
>-|TRBV28|TRBJ1-5|-
CASSWNQPQHF
TGTGCCAGCAGTTGGAATCAGCCCCAGCATTTT
>-|TRBV28|TRBJ1-1|-
CASSFRLNTEAFF
TGTGCCAGCAGTTTTCGACTCAACACTGAAGCTTTCTTT
>-|TRBV9|TRBJ1-1|-
CASSIGQMNTEAFF
TGTGCCAGCAGTATCGGACAGATGAACACTGAAGCTTTCTTT
>-|TRBV10-3|TRBJ2-7|once
CAIRSGLSYEQYF
TGTGCCATCAGATCCGGGCTTTCCTACGAGCAGTACTTC
>TRBD2|TRBV10-1|TRBJ2-1|-
CASSSSGGAPNEQFF
TGCGCCAGCAGTTCCAGCGGGGGGGCTCCCAATGAGCAGTTCTTC
>TRBD2|TRBV30|TRBJ2-5|-
CAWSVPSGGNFQETQYF
TGTGCCTGGAGTGTACCCAGCGGGGGCAACTTCCAAGAGACCCAGTACTTC
>-|TRBV19|TRBJ2-1|-
CASSIQGPKNNEQFF
TGTGCCAGTAGTATACAGGGGCCAAAAAACAATGAGCAGTTCTTC
>-|TRBV23-1|TRBJ1-5|-
CASSQYRRAPQHF
TGCGCCAGCAGTCAATACAGAAGAGCACCCCAGCATTTT
>-|TRBV5-1|TRBJ2-2|-
CASSLEGPGAGELFF
TGCGCCAGCAGCTTGGAAGGACCCGGGGCCGGGGAGCTGTTTTTT
>-|TRBV7-9|TRBJ1-5|-
CASSLVAGEIVQPQHF
TGTGCCAGCAGCTTAGTGGCAGGGGAAATCGTCCAGCCCCAGCATTTT
>TRBD1|TRBV9|TRBJ2-3|-
CASGPFSGQGTDTQYF
TGTGCCAGCGGGCCCTTCTCGGGACAGGGGACAGATACGCAGTATTTT
>TRBD1|TRBV7-9|TRBJ2-2|-
CASSLTGGSGELFF
TGTGCCAGCAGCCTCACAGGGGGCTCCGGGGAGCTGTTTTTT
>TRBD1|TRBV11-3|TRBJ1-2|-
CASSSGQGGGYTF
TGTGCCAGCAGCTCGGGACAGGGAGGAGGCTACACCTTC
>-|TRBV6-5|TRBJ2-7|once
CASSYRGIYYEQYF
TGTGCCAGCAGTTACCGGGGGATATACTACGAGCAGTACTTC
>TRBD2|TRBV6-5|TRBJ2-7|-
CASRPTSGEQYF
TGTGCCAGCAGGCCGACTAGCGGCGAGCAGTACTTC
>-|TRBV30|TRBJ1-6|few
CAWKWGRDNSPLHF
TGTGCCTGGAAATGGGGACGGGATAATTCACCCCTCCACTTT
>-|TRBV11-2|TRBJ2-7|-
CASSQGQLYEQYF
TGTGCCAGCAGCCAAGGACAGCTTTACGAGCAGTACTTC
>-|TRBV30|TRBJ1-1|-
CAWSPGLNTEAFF
TGTGCCTGGAGCCCAGGCCTGAACACTGAAGCTTTCTTT
>TRBD1|TRBV7-8|TRBJ1-6|-
CASSLLGQGNSPLHF
TGTGCCAGCAGCTTACTGGGACAGGGGAATTCACCCCTCCACTTT
>TRBD1|TRBV10-3|TRBJ2-2|-
CAIRPGQGWTGELFF
TGTGCCATCAGGCCGGGACAGGGTTGGACCGGGGAGCTGTTTTTT
>-|TRBV13|TRBJ2-1|-
CASSRRGEQFF
TGTGCCAGCAGCCGTCGGGGGGAGCAGTTCTTC
>TRBD1|TRBV28|TRBJ2-7|-
CATQGTGGNEQYF
TGTGCCACCCAGGGGACAGGGGGAAACGAGCAGTACTTC
>TRBD1|TRBV27|TRBJ2-3|-
CASSGRTGWRDTQYF
TGTGCCAGCAGTGGGCGGACAGGATGGAGAGATACGCAGTATTTT
>TRBD1|TRBV6-5|TRBJ1-5|-
CASTPGQGAQPQHF
TGTGCCAGCACCCCGGGACAGGGGGCTCAGCCCCAGCATTTT
>-|TRBV15|TRBJ1-1|-
CATSRERGGVAEAFF
TGTGCCACCAGCAGAGAGAGGGGAGGGGTTGCTGAAGCTTTCTTT
>-|TRBV6-1|TRBJ2-5|-
CASSEAIGKGETQYF
TGTGCCAGCAGTGAAGCAATTGGGAAGGGAGAGACCCAGTACTTC
>-|TRBV11-2|TRBJ2-6|once
CASSTRTVSGANVLTF
TGTGCCAGCAGCACCCGGACGGTCTCTGGGGCCAACGTCCTGACTTTC
>-|TRBV2|TRBJ2-7|-
CASSEVWAGPKSYEQYF
TGTGCCAGCAGTGAAGTGTGGGCAGGGCCTAAGTCCTACGAGCAGTACTTC
>TRBD1|TRBV11-2|TRBJ2-7|-
CASSYNGQESSYEQYF
TGTGCCAGCAGCTATAACGGACAGGAGAGCTCCTACGAGCAGTACTTC
>TRBD1|TRBV29-1|TRBJ2-7|-
CSVTGTGDPYEQYF
TGCAGCGTGACTGGGACAGGGGATCCCTACGAGCAGTACTTC
>TRBD1|TRBV30|TRBJ1-2|few
CAWNGQGSAYGYTF
TGTGCCTGGAACGGACAGGGGTCAGCTTATGGCTACACCTTC
>-|TRBV18|TRBJ2-7|-
CASSATRQGLSYEQYF
TGTGCCAGCTCAGCTACTCGACAGGGACTCTCCTACGAGCAGTACTTC
>-|TRBV7-3|TRBJ1-1|few
CASSLVWSSEAFF
TGTGCCAGCAGCTTAGTGTGGAGCTCTGAAGCTTTCTTT
>-|TRBV7-9|TRBJ1-1|-
CASSYISTEAFF
TGTGCCAGCAGCTATATTAGCACTGAAGCTTTCTTT
>-|TRBV7-2|TRBJ2-5|once
CASSLDRDQETQYF
TGTGCCAGCAGCTTAGATAGGGATCAAGAGACCCAGTACTTC
>-|TRBV2|TRBJ1-6|-
CASSDKWGNPSSYNSPLHF
TGTGCCAGCAGTGACAAGTGGGGGAACCCGAGCTCCTATAATTCACCCCTCCACTTT
>-|TRBV30|TRBJ2-7|-
CAWSVAYEQYF
TGTGCCTGGAGTGTAGCCTACGAGCAGTACTTC
>-|TRBV11-2|TRBJ2-7|-
CASSWGPSYEQYF
TGTGCCAGCAGCTGGGGTCCCTCCTACGAGCAGTACTTC
>-|TRBV25-1|TRBJ1-6|few
CASSERGRGNSPLHF
TGTGCCAGCAGTGAACGCGGGCGGGGAAATTCACCCCTCCACTTT
>-|TRBV19|TRBJ2-2|-
CASKGRTNTGELFF
TGTGCCAGTAAGGGGAGGACGAACACCGGGGAGCTGTTTTTT
>-|TRBV5-1|TRBJ2-3|-
CASSLDGQTDTQYF
TGCGCCAGCAGCTTGGACGGCCAAACAGATACGCAGTATTTT
>-|TRBV6-2/TRBV6-3|TRBJ1-6|-
CASSYSAGRSYSPLHF
TGTGCCAGCAGTTACTCGGCAGGGAGAAGTTATTCACCCCTCCACTTT
>-|TRBV6-2/TRBV6-3|TRBJ1-1|-
CASSPPLEGGVNTEAFF
TGTGCCAGCAGTCCCCCACTCGAGGGAGGGGTTAACACTGAAGCTTTCTTT
>-|TRBV4-1|TRBJ1-1|-
CASSQADGNTEAFF
TGCGCCAGCAGCCAAGCGGACGGGAACACTGAAGCTTTCTTT
>TRBD1|TRBV4-3|TRBJ1-5|few
CASSPDRDGDQPQHF
TGCGCCAGCAGTCCCGACAGGGATGGGGATCAGCCCCAGCATTTT
>-|TRBV19|TRBJ2-1|-
CASSIEFRRSYNEQFF
TGTGCCAGTAGTATCGAATTCAGGCGCTCCTACAATGAGCAGTTCTTC
>-|TRBV3-1/TRBV3-2|TRBJ2-2|-
CASSPRVGELFF
TGTGCCAGCAGCCCGCGGGTTGGGGAGCTGTTTTTT
>TRBD1|TRBV28|TRBJ2-3|-
CASSHGDRGTDTQYF
TGTGCCAGCAGTCACGGGGACAGGGGCACAGATACGCAGTATTTT